This T cell receptor beta chain came from a study of blood T cell repertoires in COVID-19. At the level of the study: Some COVID-19 samples were acute and others convalescent; all came from the United States, Italy and Spain. PBMCs, B-cell-depleted T cells, or T cells were the source of the cDNA or gDNA that made up the material.

This CDR3 has 14 residues. V shed 5 bases and J 5 bases; nucleotides not matched to a gene: 6. CDR1 is SGHTA and CDR2 is FQGNSA in the germline V gene. TCRdb keeps only in-frame clones here, not all; method: immunoSEQ multiplex PCR. The top ten hold approximately 1.2% of the sample, which has some 120,000 clones, 70% to 90% seen once. The sequenced sample consisted of peripheral blood. V and J are TRBV7-2 and TRBJ1-1, with 9 bases aligning to TRBD1. The TCR comes from a woman aged 80 or older with acute or convalescent COVID-19. The CDR3 protein is CASSQQGARTEAFF. CDR3 bases: TGTGCCAGCAGCCAACAGGGGGCGCGGACTGAAGCTTTCTTT.